The 7 T cell receptor beta chains below were found in one sample sequenced in a study of PD-L1 blockade in urothelial cancer. Time point here: pretreatment peripheral blood. Generated by immunoSEQ multiplex PCR, the TCRdb table keeps only in-frame clones and is missing some. The sample lists about 74,000 clones; roughly 90% were seen once. The source material was PBMCs, sampled around atezolizumab (anti-PD-L1) treatment. Receptors originate from a man in his sixties or seventies with urothelial cancer.

The chain employs TRBV30 and TRBJ2-5; TRBD2 agrees at 8 bases. Unmatched junction bases numbered 12, after V lost 1 base and J lost 5 bases. Germline values: CDR1 GTSNPN, CDR2 SVGIG (reference sequence). The CDR3 is made up of 16 amino acids. DNA for the CDR3: TGTGCCTGGAGTGGAAAAAGCGGGAGTGCTGGTGAGACCCAGTACTTC. Its protein is CAWSGKSGSAGETQYF.

This chain connects TRBV4-1 to TRBJ1-4; 9 nucleotides line up with TRBD1. Germline loops: CDR1 MGHRA, CDR2 YSYEKL. The CDR3 loop spans 16 amino acids. V shed 6 bases, J shed 5 bases, and the junction held 10 bases outside the gene matches. CDR3 sequence (DNA): TGCGCCAGCAGTCCTCCGGGACAGGGCGGGAATGAAAAACTGTTTTTT. Translating gives CASSPPGQGGNEKLFF.

J is TRBJ1-5 and V is TRBV27; 8 bases align to TRBD1. Trimming took 5 bases from V and 7 from J; bases not matched to a gene: 7. The CDR3 length is 14 residues. CDR1 and CDR2 (germline): MNHEY, SMNVEV (reference sequence). The CDR3 is CASSARGQEQPQHF. The CDR3 DNA sequence: TGTGCCAGCAGTGCCAGGGGGCAGGAGCAGCCCCAGCATTTT.

The chain recombines TRBV5-1 with TRBJ2-2; 7 bases align to TRBD2. Germline CDR1 SGHRS, CDR2 YFSETQ. J gave up 4 bases and V 4 bases, and 4 bases lay outside the gene matches. The CDR3 consists of 14 residues. The CDR3 is CASSGRDITGELFF. CDR3 nucleotides: TGCGCCAGCAGCGGGAGGGATATCACCGGGGAGCTGTTTTTT. Variable domain in full (rest from reference TRBV5-1 and TRBJ2-2): KAGVTQTPRYLIKTRGQQVTLSCSPISGHRSVSWYQQTPGQGLQFLFEYFSETQRNKGNFPGRFSGRQFSNSRSEMNVSTLELGDSALYLCASSGRDITGELFFGEGSRLTVL.

V is TRBV10-3 and J is TRBJ2-1; D not resolved. This CDR3 has 14 residues. Trimming shortened V by 0 bases and J by 4 bases, and 7 bases separated the two germline ends. Germline CDR1 reads ENHRY; CDR2 reads SYGVKD. The CDR3 nucleotides read TGTGCCATCAGTGAGTCGACATCGTACAATGAGCAGTTCTTC. As protein: CAISESTSYNEQFF.

V and J are TRBV6-6 and TRBJ1-1; D not certain. Germline V gives CDR1 MNHNY, CDR2 SVGAGI (reference sequence). V shed 2 bases and J shed 11 bases, with 15 bases lying between them. The CDR3 sequence is 13 residues long. CDR3 DNA: TGTGCCAGCAGTTACGGTTACTTCGAGCCCGCTTTCTTT. Its translation: CASSYGYFEPAFF.

The J gene is TRBJ2-1, the V gene TRBV7-8, with 9 bases aligning to TRBD2. CDR3 size: 15 residues. The germline CDR1 and CDR2 sequences are SGHVS and FQNEAQ. With V trimmed by 1 base and J by 10 bases, 8 bases remained unmatched. The CDR3 region has the DNA TGTGCCAGCAGCTTAGGTTGGACTAGCGTAGGGGAGCAGTTCTTC. Translating it yields CASSLGWTSVGEQFF.